The source of this T cell receptor (beta chain) is a study of cytomegalovirus exposure and HLA in healthy donors. V gave up 3 bases and J gave up 4 bases, with 13 bases separating them. The V gene's germline CDR1 is MNHEY and CDR2 SMNVEV (reference sequence). The CDR3 has 15 residues. Primers: 60 Vbeta forward and 13 Jbeta reverse. Sequencing used immunoSEQ multiplex PCR; TCRdb keeps in-frame clones, though not all of them. Of 80,000 to 95,000 clones in the sample, 70% to 80% are singletons; the top ten hold about 15%. The sequence was collected from a woman aged 40 to 50 in good health and CMV-seropositive. Sample: PBMCs. This sequence joins TRBV27 and TRBJ2-1, with D perhaps TRBD2 (5 bases). CDR3 residues: CASSFEGSSYNEQFF. The CDR3 DNA follows: TGTGCCAGCAGTTTTGAGGGCTCCTCTTACAATGAGCAGTTCTTC.